The 27 T cell receptor beta chains in this list originate from one sample, sequenced in a study of OX40 agonist ivuxolimab in advanced cancers. TCRdb keeps only in-frame clones here, not all; method: immunoSEQ multiplex PCR. The table shows around 50,000 clones, with 79% occurring only once. The sample consisted of CD4+ or CD8+ T cells sorted from blood, taken in a trial of the OX40 agonist ivuxolimab. The receptors stem from an adult with an advanced solid tumor such as melanoma, head and neck, liver or kidney cancer.

This clone was counted a few times. The chain combines TRBV5-1 with TRBJ1-1; D uncertain. V was pared by 5 bases and J by 4 bases, with 9 bases between. The CDR3 length is 12 residues. CDR1 and CDR2 from the germline V gene are SGHRS and YFSETQ. Here the CDR3 reads CASRTGSTEAFF. CDR3 bases: TGCGCCAGCAGGACGGGATCCACTGAAGCTTTCTTT.

The V gene is TRBV19, the J gene TRBJ1-2; D is unclear. The CDR3 totals 13 residues. Per the germline V gene, CDR1 is LNHDA and CDR2 is SQIVND (reference sequence). V gave up 8 bases and J gave up 2 bases, with 12 bases separating them. CDR3 bases: TGTGCCAGTGACGAGGGCGTCAACTATGGCTACACCTTC. Protein product: CASDEGVNYGYTF.

The rearrangement links TRBV29-1 to TRBJ2-1; D tentatively fits TRBD1 or TRBD2 (6 bases each). The CDR3 has 13 residues. The germline V gene encodes CDR1 SQVTM and CDR2 ANQGSEA. The CDR3 reads CSSNRDFYNEQFF. CDR3 nucleotides: TGCAGTAGTAACAGGGACTTCTACAATGAGCAGTTCTTC.

The CDR3 DNA sequence: TGTGCCAGCAGTCTCAGGGGCGGCAATCAGCCCCAGCATTTT. As protein: CASSLRGGNQPQHF. The rearrangement links TRBV27 to TRBJ1-5, with D tentatively TRBD1 (6 bases). CDR1 is MNHEY, CDR2 SMNVEV, per germline (reference sequence). Trimming took off 5 bases at V and 2 bases at J, with 10 bases between the two ends. The CDR3 runs 14 residues.

V and J are TRBV7-6 and TRBJ1-1; possible D gene TRBD1, 5 bases. Trimming took off 1 base at V and 6 bases at J, with 12 bases between the two ends. The germline V gene encodes CDR1 SGHVS and CDR2 FNYEAQ. The CDR3 contains 14 residues. CDR3 amino acids: CASSLDGRTPEAFF. CDR3 in DNA: TGTGCCAGCAGCTTAGATGGGCGGACACCTGAAGCTTTCTTT.

This clone was observed once. The rearrangement uses TRBV4-1 and TRBJ1-1; a weak D match, TRBD1 (6 bases). The CDR3 is made up of 15 amino acids. CDR1 and CDR2 from the germline V gene are MGHRA and YSYEKL. V lost 4 bases, J lost 6 bases, and 18 bases lay in between. CDR3 DNA: TGCGCCAGCAGCCCCCTTTCACAGGGTAGCGCTGAAGCTTTCTTT. The encoded protein is CASSPLSQGSAEAFF.

The V gene is TRBV25-1, the J gene TRBJ2-1; TRBD2 matches 9 bases. CDR3 length equals 15 residues. Germline loops: CDR1 MGHDK, CDR2 SYGVNS. V shed 3 bases and J 3 bases; nucleotides not matched to a gene: 3. CDR3 in amino acids: CASSEALAGYNEQFF. DNA for the CDR3: TGTGCCAGCAGTGAGGCACTAGCGGGCTACAATGAGCAGTTCTTC. Full variable domain (missing parts from reference TRBV25-1 and TRBJ2-1): EADIYQTPRYLVIGTGKKITLECSQTMGHDKMYWYQQDPGMELHLIHYSYGVNSTEKGDLSSESTVSRIRTEHFPLTLESARPSHTSQYLCASSEALAGYNEQFFGPGTRLTVL.

V and J are TRBV6-5 and TRBJ1-1; D unclear. The germline gives CDR1 MNHEY, CDR2 SVGAGI. V gave up 5 bases and J gave up 6 bases, with 4 bases separating them. The CDR3 runs 10 residues. DNA for the CDR3: TGTGCCAGCAGTGAACCTGAAGCTTTCTTT. Translation gives CASSEPEAFF.

The chain combines TRBV9 with TRBJ2-7; 8 bases align to TRBD2. Germline CDR1 reads SGDLS; CDR2 reads YYNGEE. This CDR3 spans 15 amino acids. Trimming took 4 bases from V and 7 from J; bases not matched to a gene: 13. This chain's CDR3 is CASSSPQSAGGEQYF. As DNA, the CDR3 is TGTGCCAGCAGCTCACCCCAATCTGCGGGGGGAGAGCAGTACTTC. The whole variable domain, filled in from reference TRBV9 and TRBJ2-7, reads DSGVTQTPKHLITATGQRVTLRCSPRSGDLSVYWYQQSLDQGLQFLIQYYNGEERAKGNILERFSAQQFPDLHSELNLSSLELGDSALYFCASSSPQSAGGEQYFGPGTRLTVT.

The chain is built from TRBV2 and TRBJ2-5; D perhaps matches TRBD2 (6 bases). Germline V gene sequence: CDR1 SNHLY, CDR2 FYNNEI. The CDR3 runs to 13 residues. V was shortened by 4 bases and J by 4 bases, with 10 bases between the two germline ends. The CDR3 nucleotides read TGTGCCAGCAGTGGGGCGGGGATAGAGACCCAGTACTTC. This translates into CASSGAGIETQYF.

J is TRBJ2-1 and V is TRBV11-3; D is undetermined. Trimming shortened V by 5 bases and J by 6 bases, and 14 bases separated the two germline ends. CDR3 length equals 14 residues. Germline CDR1 SGHNT, CDR2 YENEEA. In DNA form, the CDR3 reads TGTGCCAGCAGCCCAGGATTCCAACGCAATGAGCAGTTCTTC. Residues: CASSPGFQRNEQFF.

DNA of the CDR3: TGTGCCAGCACCCCAGTGGGAAACACCGGGGAGCTGTTTTTT. Translation gives CASTPVGNTGELFF. The chain combines TRBV7-9 with TRBJ2-2; no clear D. Trimming removed 7 bases at V and 2 bases at J, with 11 bases between. In germline, CDR1 is SEHNR, CDR2 FQNEAQ (reference sequence). The CDR3 covers 14 residues. The complete variable domain, with remaining parts taken from reference TRBV7-9 and TRBJ2-2, reads DTGVSQNPRHKITKRGQNVTFRCDPISEHNRLYWYRQTLGQGPEFLTYFQNEAQLEKSRLLSDRFSAERPKGSFSTLEIQRTEQGDSAMYLCASTPVGNTGELFFGEGSRLTVL.

In its sample, this clone was seen a few times. CDR3 loop: CASSLGGGTEAFF. CDR3 nucleotide sequence: TGCGCCAGCAGCTTGGGAGGGGGGACTGAAGCTTTCTTT. The rearrangement joins TRBV5-1 to TRBJ1-1; D is perhaps TRBD1 (6 bases). The germline V gene has CDR1 SGHRS and CDR2 YFSETQ. The CDR3 length is 13 residues. The V gene lost 0 bases and the J gene lost 5 bases, with 8 bases spanning the gap. The whole variable domain, remainder taken from reference TRBV5-1 and TRBJ1-1, is KAGVTQTPRYLIKTRGQQVTLSCSPISGHRSVSWYQQTPGQGLQFLFEYFSETQRNKGNFPGRFSGRQFSNSRSEMNVSTLELGDSALYLCASSLGGGTEAFFGQGTRLTVV.

This clone was seen more than once but under ten times. The chain combines TRBV30 with TRBJ2-7; possible D gene TRBD2, 6 bases. The ends were cut back, 4 bases at V and 4 bases at J, with 11 bases in the middle. Germline V gene data show CDR1 as GTSNPN and CDR2 as SVGIG (reference sequence). The CDR3 runs 12 residues. This CDR3 reads CAWIAGRYEQYF. CDR3 DNA: TGTGCCTGGATCGCAGGGAGGTACGAGCAGTACTTC.

The chain has TRBV6-5 and TRBJ2-3, with no clear D. The CDR3 spans 14 residues. Trimming took off 5 bases at V and 6 bases at J, with 15 bases between the two ends. In germline, CDR1 is MNHEY, CDR2 SVGAGI. The CDR3 region has the DNA TGTGCCAGCAGTCCCGGACGGAACCGGGATACGCAGTATTTT. Translated, it gives CASSPGRNRDTQYF.

Here the CDR3 reads CASSPTSASTDTQYF. Written as DNA, the CDR3 is TGTGCCAGCAGCCCGACTAGCGCTAGCACAGATACGCAGTATTTT. The chain is built from TRBV5-4 and TRBJ2-3; 8 bases map to TRBD2. CDR3 length: 15 amino acids. Germline values: CDR1 SGHNT, CDR2 YYREEE (reference sequence). Unmatched junction bases numbered 4, after V lost 4 bases and J lost 0 bases. Full variable domain (missing parts from reference TRBV5-4 and TRBJ2-3): ETGVTQSPTHLIKTRGQQVTLRCSSQSGHNTVSWYQQALGQGPQFIFQYYREEENGRGNFPPRFSGLQFPNYSSELNVNALELDDSALYLCASSPTSASTDTQYFGPGTRLTVL.

This chain joins TRBV6-1 and TRBJ2-7; 8 nucleotides align to TRBD1. In germline, CDR1 is MNHNS, CDR2 SASEGT. The CDR3 has 15 residues. After removal of 6 bases from V and 0 bases from J, the junction contained 7 bases not matched to a gene. The DNA of the CDR3 is TGTGCCAGCAGAAGACAGGGGACCTTCTCCTACGAGCAGTACTTC. Translation gives CASRRQGTFSYEQYF.

The chain recombines TRBV19 with TRBJ2-5; 8 nucleotides agree with TRBD2. This CDR3 comprises 15 residues. Losses at the gene ends were 3 bases for V and 3 bases for J; bases not matched to a gene: 6. The germline V gene encodes CDR1 LNHDA and CDR2 SQIVND (reference sequence). CDR3 region: CASSILAGGKETQYF. CDR3 DNA: TGTGCCAGTAGTATCCTCGCGGGGGGAAAAGAGACCCAGTACTTC.

The V call is TRBV4-2, the J call TRBJ1-1; 9 nucleotides match TRBD1. CDR1 LGHNA and CDR2 YNFKEQ come from the germline V gene. J was trimmed by 2 bases and V by 1 base; bases with no gene match: 8. This CDR3 comprises 17 residues. The CDR3 DNA reads as TGTGCCAGCAGCCAAGCCACCCCGGGACAGGGTAACACTGAAGCTTTCTTT. As protein: CASSQATPGQGNTEAFF.

This chain uses TRBV5-1 with TRBJ2-1; D is perhaps TRBD1 (6 bases). The germline V gene has CDR1 SGHRS and CDR2 YFSETQ. V lost 4 bases and J lost 4, with 18 bases in between. This CDR3 is built from 16 residues. CDR3 DNA: TGCGCCAGCAGCGTACGACAGGTCGGAGAGTACAATGAGCAGTTCTTC. This encodes CASSVRQVGEYNEQFF. The full variable domain, its missing parts supplied by reference TRBV5-1 and TRBJ2-1, is KAGVTQTPRYLIKTRGQQVTLSCSPISGHRSVSWYQQTPGQGLQFLFEYFSETQRNKGNFPGRFSGRQFSNSRSEMNVSTLELGDSALYLCASSVRQVGEYNEQFFGPGTRLTVL.

J is TRBJ2-1 and V is TRBV19; TRBD2 is a possible D gene (5 bases). The V end was cut by 6 bases, the J end by 7 bases, with 16 bases between. Germline loops: CDR1 LNHDA, CDR2 SQIVND (reference sequence). The CDR3 totals 14 residues. DNA of the CDR3: TGTGCCAGTAGACGGGGTCCAGACTGGAATGAGCAGTTCTTC. Encoded protein: CASRRGPDWNEQFF.

V gene TRBV11-2 combines with J gene TRBJ2-2, with 9 bases fitting TRBD2. The CDR3 runs to 16 residues. Germline V gene lookup returns CDR1 SGHAT and CDR2 FQNNGV. The junction had 9 bases not matched to a gene; V was cut back by 3 bases and J by 7 bases. Here the CDR3 DNA reads TGTGCCAGCAGCTTCCAGCGGGGGGTTAACGTCGGGGAGCTGTTTTTT. Protein sequence: CASSFQRGVNVGELFF.

V and J are TRBV19 and TRBJ2-5, with TRBD2 identical over 14 bases. Looked up from germline, CDR1 is LNHDA and CDR2 is SQIVND (reference sequence). V was clipped by 5 bases and J by 5 bases; unmatched bases: 7. CDR3 length: 16 residues. The CDR3 here is CASSEGLAGEGETQYF. CDR3 nucleotide sequence: TGTGCCAGTAGTGAGGGACTAGCGGGAGAGGGGGAGACCCAGTACTTC.

The rearrangement joins TRBV19 to TRBJ2-1; D is perhaps TRBD2 (6 bases). Germline V lookup: CDR1 LNHDA, CDR2 SQIVND (reference sequence). Trimming left V 1 base short and J 8 bases short, with 9 bases between. The CDR3 runs to 13 residues. CDR3: CASSIGRLDEQFF. The CDR3 DNA follows: TGTGCCAGTAGTATAGGCCGACTAGATGAGCAGTTCTTC.

The V gene is TRBV7-2, the J gene TRBJ2-2, with D possibly being TRBD1 (6 bases). CDR3 length: 14 residues. Per germline, CDR1 SGHTA and CDR2 FQGNSA. With 0 bases removed from V and 4 bases from J, the gap between germline ends came to 6 bases. The CDR3 reads CASSLADSTGELFF. The CDR3 DNA sequence: TGTGCCAGCAGCTTAGCGGACAGCACCGGGGAGCTGTTTTTT.

This rearrangement joins TRBV6-5 to TRBJ2-7; the D is unclear. The CDR3 covers 15 residues. CDR1 is MNHEY, CDR2 SVGAGI, per germline. V gave up 0 bases and J gave up 5 bases, with 14 bases separating them. CDR3 protein: CASSYSLGFVHEQYF. The CDR3 DNA is TGTGCCAGCAGTTACTCGTTGGGGTTTGTCCACGAGCAGTACTTC.

This sequence joins TRBV7-2 and TRBJ2-7; 7 bases are a match to TRBD1. The CDR3 has 16 residues. From germline, CDR1 is SGHTA and CDR2 FQGNSA. The V gene end was trimmed by 5 bases and the J gene end by 0 bases; junction bases not matched to a gene: 10. CDR3 amino acids: CASSPPNRGDSYEQYF. CDR3 nucleotide sequence: TGTGCCAGCAGCCCGCCGAACAGGGGTGACTCCTACGAGCAGTACTTC.